The 32 T cell receptor beta chains below come from one sample, sequenced in a study of cytomegalovirus exposure and HLA in healthy donors. In the PCR, 60 Vbeta and 13 Jbeta primers were used. Clones were sequenced by immunoSEQ multiplex PCR, and TCRdb holds only the in-frame ones, with some missing. The sample has fewer than 150,000 clones, 70% to 85% seen once. Material for sequencing was PBMCs. These receptors came from a woman aged 18-35 years in good health and CMV-seronegative.

J is TRBJ2-6 and V is TRBV7-2, with a possible D match to TRBD1 (6 bases). Germline CDR1 reads SGHTA; CDR2 reads FQGNSA. Trimming removed 1 base at V and 4 bases at J, with 11 bases between. This CDR3 comprises 16 residues. CDR3 nucleotides: TGTGCCAGCAGCTTAGTTGGGACATCAGGGGCCAACGTCCTGACTTTC. Protein: CASSLVGTSGANVLTF.

This chain joins TRBV7-2 and TRBJ2-2; 14 positions agree with TRBD2. V shed 3 bases and J 8 bases; nucleotides not matched to a gene: 5. CDR3 length: 16 amino acids. Per the germline V gene, CDR1 is SGHTA and CDR2 is FQGNSA. CDR3 sequence (DNA): TGTGCCAGCAGCTTGGGGACTAGCGGGAGACAGGGGGAGCTGTTTTTT. It is translated as CASSLGTSGRQGELFF.

A single count supports this clone. This chain links TRBV6-5 with TRBJ1-2; 12 bases fit TRBD1. The germline gives CDR1 MNHEY, CDR2 SVGAGI. J was trimmed by 7 bases and V by 3 bases; bases with no gene match: 6. The CDR3 covers 15 residues. CDR3 nucleotides: TGTGCCAGCAGTTATATGGGACAGGGGGCGGTTGGCTACACCTTC. Its translation: CASSYMGQGAVGYTF.

The chain carries TRBV4-3 and TRBJ2-2; 8 positions agree with TRBD1. From germline, CDR1 is LGHNA and CDR2 YSLEER. The CDR3 runs 17 residues. V was clipped by 1 base and J by 4 bases; unmatched bases: 8. Written as DNA, the CDR3 is TGCGCCAGCAGCCAAGTTGCAGGGGGCGCGGGCACCGGGGAGCTGTTTTTT. Protein sequence: CASSQVAGGAGTGELFF.

This rearrangement joins TRBV27 to TRBJ1-1; 11 bases align to TRBD1. The germline gives CDR1 MNHEY, CDR2 SMNVEV (reference sequence). V gave up 4 bases and J gave up 9 bases; unmatched junction bases: 4. The CDR3 is 13 amino acids. The DNA of the CDR3 is TGTGCCAGCAGTTGGGACAGGGGGTTTAAAGCTTTCTTT. Translated: CASSWDRGFKAFF.

This clone was seen only once. The gene calls are TRBV7-2 and TRBJ1-2; weak D call: TRBD1 (5 bases). The CDR3 is 15 amino acids. V was shortened by 8 bases and J by 2 bases, with 18 bases between the two germline ends. Germline CDR1 is SGHTA and CDR2 is FQGNSA. CDR3 loop: CASRSPGMGNYGYTF. CDR3 bases: TGTGCCAGCCGGTCCCCAGGGATGGGCAACTATGGCTACACCTTC.

The V gene is TRBV7-9, the J gene TRBJ2-3, with a weak D call TRBD1 (5 bases). Trimming removed 3 bases at V and 2 bases at J, with 12 bases between. Germline CDR1 SEHNR, CDR2 FQNEAQ (reference sequence). CDR3 length: 15 amino acids. CDR3 in DNA: TGTGCCAGCAGCTTCTGGGGCATGAACACAGATACGCAGTATTTT. Amino acid sequence: CASSFWGMNTDTQYF.

The chain joins TRBV20-1 to TRBJ2-5; D is unclear. With 5 bases removed from V and 4 bases from J, the gap between germline ends came to 5 bases. In germline, CDR1 is DFQATT, CDR2 SNEGSKA (reference sequence). This CDR3 contains 10 residues. Here the CDR3 DNA reads TGCAGTGCTGTACTAGAGACCCAGTACTTC. Its translation is CSAVLETQYF.

This chain connects TRBV30 to TRBJ1-1, with a tentative D call TRBD1 (6 bases). Trimming removed 3 bases at V and 6 bases at J, with 17 bases between. The CDR3 is made up of 14 amino acids. Germline CDR1 and CDR2: GTSNPN and SVGIG (reference sequence). CDR3 in DNA: TGTGCCTGGAGCCGGGACACCCAGTCCCCTGAAGCTTTCTTT. As protein: CAWSRDTQSPEAFF.

The V call is TRBV29-1, the J call TRBJ2-7; D is unclear. Trimming cost V 6 bases and J 0 bases, with 6 bases left between them. This CDR3 spans 11 amino acids. CDR1 and CDR2 from the germline V gene are SQVTM and ANQGSEA. Written as DNA, the CDR3 is TGCAGCGTAATCTCCTCCTACGAGCAGTACTTC. It codes for CSVISSYEQYF.

The chain has TRBV2 and TRBJ2-5; D might be TRBD1 (6 bases). CDR1 and CDR2 (germline): SNHLY, FYNNEI. Deletions cut 10 bases from V and 0 bases from J, with 15 bases between. This CDR3 comprises 14 residues. CDR3 sequence: CANDLQGNQETQYF. CDR3 in DNA: TGTGCCAACGACCTACAGGGAAACCAAGAGACCCAGTACTTC.

The chain combines TRBV19 with TRBJ2-3, with TRBD1 matching 8 bases. The CDR3 runs to 15 residues. Germline V CDR1 and CDR2: LNHDA, SQIVND (reference sequence). V dropped 5 bases and J dropped 3; count of bases not matched to a gene: 7. The CDR3 bases are TGTGCCAGTAGTGCACTGGACAGGGTGACAGATACGCAGTATTTT. This gives the protein CASSALDRVTDTQYF. Full variable domain (outside the CDR3, taken from reference TRBV19 and TRBJ2-3): DGGITQSPKYLFRKEGQNVTLSCEQNLNHDAMYWYRQDPGQGLRLIYYSQIVNDFQKGDIAEGYSVSREKKESFPLTVTSAQKNPTAFYLCASSALDRVTDTQYFGPGTRLTVL.

V is TRBV18 and J is TRBJ1-1; D unclear. The CDR3 is 15 amino acids. CDR1 KGHSH and CDR2 LQKENI come from the germline V gene. V was clipped by 3 bases and J by 1 base, with 12 bases between them. Here the CDR3 DNA reads TGTGCCAGCTCACCCCGCGGGGTTACGAACACTGAAGCTTTCTTT. Encoded protein: CASSPRGVTNTEAFF.

The chain is built from TRBV6-5 and TRBJ2-1, with D possibly TRBD1 on 5 matching bases. Trimming stripped 0 bases from V and 4 bases from J, with 7 bases between. The CDR3 is 14 amino acids. Germline CDR1 is MNHEY and CDR2 is SVGAGI. CDR3 bases: TGTGCCAGCAGTTACTCGACAGATTACAATGAGCAGTTCTTC. Its translation: CASSYSTDYNEQFF.

On this clone itself: Germline and junction disagree at one end, which may indicate a read error. The chain carries TRBV7-9 and TRBJ1-2; D unclear. This CDR3 has 12 residues. CDR1 is SEHNR and CDR2 is FQNEAQ in the germline V gene (reference sequence). The DNA of the CDR3 is TGTTCCAGCAGCTTAAACGCGGTGGGCTACACCTTC. Translation: CSSSLNAVGYTF.

This rearrangement joins TRBV6-5 to TRBJ1-3; perhaps TRBD1 as D (5 bases). The ends were cut back, 8 bases at V and 2 bases at J, with 16 bases in the middle. Germline loops: CDR1 MNHEY, CDR2 SVGAGI. The CDR3 extends over 15 amino acids. The CDR3 loop is CASGTAQGAGNTIYF. Here the CDR3 DNA reads TGTGCCAGCGGTACCGCCCAGGGCGCTGGAAACACCATATATTTT.

Worth noting for this clone: At one boundary the junction diverges from the germline segment, which might be a read error. The chain links TRBV19 to TRBJ2-3; perhaps TRBD2 as D (5 bases). Germline values: CDR1 LNHDA, CDR2 SQIVND (reference sequence). This CDR3 contains 10 residues. The CDR3 region has the DNA TGCTCCGCGGGCGCAGATACGCAGTATTTT. This sequence encodes CSAGADTQYF.

The chain employs TRBV28 and TRBJ1-2; no clear D gene. The CDR3 runs 14 residues. The germline gives CDR1 MDHEN, CDR2 SYDVKM. The ends were cut back, 5 bases at V and 2 bases at J, with 12 bases in the middle. CDR3: CASSDLVRNYGYTF. DNA of the CDR3: TGTGCCAGCAGTGACCTCGTCAGGAACTATGGCTACACCTTC.

This rearrangement joins TRBV30 to TRBJ1-2; D possibly corresponds to TRBD1 (6 bases). With 1 base removed from V and 8 bases from J, the gap between germline ends came to 11 bases. The CDR3 extends over 12 amino acids. Germline loops: CDR1 GTSNPN, CDR2 SVGIG (reference sequence). The DNA for the CDR3 is TGTGCCTGGAGTGAGACAGGTCCCGGCTACACCTTC. Protein sequence: CAWSETGPGYTF.

This clone was observed once. This chain connects TRBV4-3 to TRBJ2-5; D unclear. The CDR3 has 15 amino acids. V dropped 0 bases and J dropped 2 bases, with 10 bases sitting between them. In germline, CDR1 is LGHNA, CDR2 YSLEER. The CDR3 is CASSQDRSRQETQYF. The CDR3 DNA follows: TGCGCCAGCAGCCAAGATAGGAGCAGACAAGAGACCCAGTACTTC.

The J gene is TRBJ1-2, the V gene TRBV18; 7 bases agree with TRBD1. Germline lookup yields CDR1 KGHSH and CDR2 LQKENI. Trimming cost V 3 bases and J 4 bases; bases outside gene matches: 5. The CDR3 has 14 residues. The CDR3 nucleotides read TGTGCCAGCTCACCGAGGACAGGACTCTATGGCTACACCTTC. Residues: CASSPRTGLYGYTF. The complete variable domain, with remaining parts taken from reference TRBV18 and TRBJ1-2, reads NAGVMQNPRHLVRRRGQEARLRCSPMKGHSHVYWYRQLPEEGLKFMVYLQKENIIDESGMPKERFSAEFPKEGPSILRIQQVVRGDSAAYFCASSPRTGLYGYTFGSGTRLTVV.

The chain joins TRBV19 to TRBJ2-3; D may be TRBD1 (6 bases). Looked up from germline, CDR1 is LNHDA and CDR2 is SQIVND (reference sequence). Trimming removed 5 bases from V and 0 bases from J, with 15 bases in between. CDR3 length: 16 amino acids. This chain's CDR3 is CASSSPGTPSTDTQYF. Here the CDR3 DNA reads TGTGCCAGTAGTTCACCCGGGACACCAAGCACAGATACGCAGTATTTT.

The rearrangement joins TRBV7-9 to TRBJ1-1; 8 bases align to TRBD1. This CDR3 is built from 15 residues. The germline gives CDR1 SEHNR, CDR2 FQNEAQ (reference sequence). With V trimmed by 1 base and J by 1 base, 2 bases remained unmatched. CDR3 residues: CASSLVGQENTEAFF. In DNA form, the CDR3 reads TGTGCCAGCAGCTTAGTGGGACAGGAGAACACTGAAGCTTTCTTT.

The chain carries TRBV19 and TRBJ1-5, with 9 bases that match TRBD1. Looked up from germline, CDR1 is LNHDA and CDR2 is SQIVND (reference sequence). The CDR3 loop spans 16 amino acids. After removal of 5 bases from V and 4 bases from J, the junction contained 9 bases not matched to a gene. As DNA, the CDR3 is TGTGCCAGTAGTCCCCGGTCCGGGACAGGGAATCAGCCCCAGCATTTT. It yields the protein CASSPRSGTGNQPQHF.

V is TRBV13 and J is TRBJ2-5, with 9 nucleotides matching TRBD2. The CDR3 contains 16 residues. Per the germline V gene, CDR1 is PRHDT and CDR2 is FYEKMQ (reference sequence). V dropped 2 bases and J dropped 1; count of bases not matched to a gene: 5. The CDR3 DNA reads as TGTGCCAGCAGCTTAAAGGCTAGCGGGGTCCAAGAGACCCAGTACTTC. Translated, it gives CASSLKASGVQETQYF. The full variable domain, completed using reference TRBV13 and TRBJ2-5, is AAGVIQSPRHLIKEKRETATLKCYPIPRHDTVYWYQQGPGQDPQFLISFYEKMQSDKGSIPDRFSAQQFSDYHSELNMSSLELGDSALYFCASSLKASGVQETQYFGPGTRLLVL.

The chain combines TRBV7-9 with TRBJ1-1; the D gene is possibly TRBD1 (6 bases). Germline CDR1 and CDR2: SEHNR and FQNEAQ (reference sequence). The CDR3 length is 17 residues. Deletions cut 2 bases from V and 5 bases from J, with 21 bases between. CDR3 sequence (DNA): TGTGCCAGCAGCTTAAACAGGGATGCGGACTTGGGGACTGAAGCTTTCTTT. It translates to CASSLNRDADLGTEAFF.

The J gene is TRBJ1-5, the V gene TRBV28, with 7 bases lining up with TRBD1. CDR1 and CDR2 from the germline V gene are MDHEN and SYDVKM. The length of the CDR3 is 12 residues. Losses at the gene ends were 11 bases for V and 3 bases for J; bases not matched to a gene: 4. The CDR3 DNA is TGTGCCGGAGGACAGGACAATCAGCCCCAGCATTTT. Its translation: CAGGQDNQPQHF.

The chain has TRBV6-1 and TRBJ1-2; D is undetermined. Trimming stripped 8 bases from V and 0 bases from J, with 13 bases between. The CDR3 spans 14 residues. The germline CDR1 and CDR2 sequences are MNHNS and SASEGT. The CDR3 sequence is CASLYGSSNYGYTF. For the CDR3, the DNA is TGTGCCAGCCTGTACGGGAGCTCTAACTATGGCTACACCTTC.

The rearrangement joins TRBV6-4 to TRBJ2-3; the D gene is possibly TRBD1 (6 bases). V dropped 0 bases and J dropped 0 bases, with 7 bases sitting between them. CDR1 and CDR2 from the germline V gene are MRHNA and SNTAGT. CDR3 length: 15 amino acids. The CDR3 nucleotides are TGTGCCAGCAGTGACTCTACAGGGAGCACAGATACGCAGTATTTT. Its protein is CASSDSTGSTDTQYF.

V is TRBV5-1 and J is TRBJ2-5, with D maybe TRBD2 (6 bases). The germline V gene has CDR1 SGHRS and CDR2 YFSETQ. The germline V and J ends were trimmed by 5 bases and 5 bases, with 19 bases remaining between them. CDR3 length: 15 residues. CDR3 coding DNA: TGCGCCAGCAGAGCCCAGTCAGGGACTTGGGAGACCCAGTACTTC. This translates into CASRAQSGTWETQYF.

V is TRBV5-1 and J is TRBJ1-5; 9 positions match TRBD1. Germline V gene data show CDR1 as SGHRS and CDR2 as YFSETQ. The CDR3 consists of 15 residues. V lost 4 bases, J lost 2 bases, and 4 bases stayed unmatched. The CDR3 region is CASSKTGGRNQPQHF. The CDR3 DNA sequence: TGCGCCAGCAGCAAAACAGGGGGCCGCAATCAGCCCCAGCATTTT. The variable domain in full, completed from reference TRBV5-1 and TRBJ1-5, reads KAGVTQTPRYLIKTRGQQVTLSCSPISGHRSVSWYQQTPGQGLQFLFEYFSETQRNKGNFPGRFSGRQFSNSRSEMNVSTLELGDSALYLCASSKTGGRNQPQHFGDGTRLSIL.

The chain links TRBV7-9 to TRBJ2-1; D uncertain. The length of the CDR3 is 14 residues. In germline, CDR1 is SEHNR, CDR2 FQNEAQ (reference sequence). The V end lost 0 bases, the J end lost 7 bases, and 10 bases lay between the germline ends. CDR3 sequence (DNA): TGTGCCAGCAGCTTAGCGCTCCTAGAGAATGAGCAGTTCTTC. It translates to CASSLALLENEQFF.